A single sample is the source of the 7 T cell receptor beta chains below, sequenced in a study of OX40 agonist ivuxolimab in advanced cancers. Generated by immunoSEQ multiplex PCR, the TCRdb table keeps only in-frame clones and is missing some. The sample holds 99,000 or so clones, 85% to 95% seen once. Sequenced here: CD4+ or CD8+ T cells sorted from blood, sampled in a trial of the OX40 agonist ivuxolimab. These TCRs come from an adult with an advanced solid tumor such as melanoma, head and neck, liver or kidney cancer.

The V gene is TRBV2, the J gene TRBJ1-2; TRBD1 is a possible D gene (5 bases). V shed 3 bases and J shed 4 bases, with 9 bases lying between them. The CDR3 contains 13 residues. Germline lookup yields CDR1 SNHLY and CDR2 FYNNEI. In DNA form, the CDR3 reads TGTGCCAGCAGTGAGTCAGGGCTCTATGGCTACACCTTC. It encodes CASSESGLYGYTF.

The chain couples TRBV11-3 to TRBJ2-2; 10 bases match TRBD1. Germline loops: CDR1 SGHNT, CDR2 YENEEA. The J segment lost 5 bases and the V segment lost 6 bases, leaving 6 bases of the junction unmatched. CDR3 size: 15 residues. The CDR3 is CASRAGTGETGELFF. The CDR3 nucleotides are TGTGCCAGCAGGGCCGGGACAGGGGAAACCGGGGAGCTGTTTTTT. The whole variable domain, remainder taken from reference TRBV11-3 and TRBJ2-2, is EAGVVQSPRYKIIEKKQPVAFWCNPISGHNTLYWYLQNLGQGPELLIRYENEEAVDDSQLPKDRFSAERLKGVDSTLKIQPAELGDSAVYLCASRAGTGETGELFFGEGSRLTVL.

V usage is TRBV11-3 and J usage is TRBJ2-1; D is possibly TRBD2 (5 bases). Germline CDR1 reads SGHNT; CDR2 reads YENEEA. Trimming removed 0 bases from V and 5 bases from J, with 11 bases in between. The length of the CDR3 is 15 residues. In DNA form, the CDR3 reads TGTGCCAGCAGCTTAGATGGGCCCGGGGACAATGAGCAGTTCTTC. Its protein is CASSLDGPGDNEQFF.

The chain recombines TRBV28 with TRBJ1-4, with TRBD1 identical over 7 bases. Germline loops: CDR1 MDHEN, CDR2 SYDVKM. Trimming took 11 bases from V and 7 from J; bases not matched to a gene: 10. The CDR3 covers 13 residues. CDR3: CAGNRGLGEKLFF. For the CDR3, the DNA is TGTGCCGGAAACAGGGGACTAGGTGAAAAACTGTTTTTT.

The chain combines TRBV2 with TRBJ2-7, with D uncertain. CDR1 is SNHLY and CDR2 is FYNNEI in the germline V gene. V shed 4 bases and J shed 0 bases, with 10 bases lying between them. The CDR3 loop spans 14 amino acids. The DNA for the CDR3 is TGTGCCAGCAGTGGCCCAACCAGCTCCTACGAGCAGTACGTC. Encoded protein: CASSGPTSSYEQYV.

The chain employs TRBV28 and TRBJ2-3; 14 nucleotides match TRBD2. The germline V gene encodes CDR1 MDHEN and CDR2 SYDVKM. Trimming removed 5 bases from V and 3 bases from J; junction bases left unmatched: 16. The CDR3 is made up of 20 amino acids. CDR3 sequence: CASSLPPPGLAGVWTDTQYF. Here the CDR3 DNA reads TGTGCCAGCAGTCTCCCTCCCCCGGGACTAGCGGGAGTGTGGACAGATACGCAGTATTTT.

The chain joins TRBV4-2 to TRBJ1-6; no definite D call. The CDR3 loop spans 18 amino acids. Trimming left V 0 bases short and J 10 bases short, with 22 bases between. The germline V gene has CDR1 LGHNA and CDR2 YNFKEQ. In nucleotides, the CDR3 is TGTGCCAGCAGCCAAGATACCTCTTTCCTCGGGTCAGGATCACCCCTCCACTTT. It translates to CASSQDTSFLGSGSPLHF.